The rows below give T cell receptor beta chains drawn from one sample of a study of cytomegalovirus exposure and HLA in healthy donors. Produced via immunoSEQ multiplex PCR; TCRdb's table is partial and in-frame only. The sample has around 100,000 clones. What was sequenced was PBMCs. Every receptor here comes from a man aged 35-49 years in good health and CMV-seropositive. Each CDR3 is given with its conserved first and last residue. The order of the fields is V gene, J gene, D gene, CDR3 protein, CDR3 DNA. D genes are given only for firm matches.

v_gene: TRBV19
j_gene: TRBJ1-1
d_gene: TRBD1
CDR3aa: CASRSPGQGTTEAFF
CDR3nt: TGTGCCAGTAGATCGCCGGGACAGGGGACCACTGAAGCTTTCTTT

v_gene: TRBV5-1
j_gene: TRBJ2-2
d_gene: .
CDR3aa: CASSLAGQQTGGELFF
CDR3nt: TGCGCCAGCAGCTTGGCCGGACAGCAAACGGGCGGGGAGCTGTTTTTT

v_gene: TRBV21-1
j_gene: TRBJ1-2
d_gene: .
CDR3aa: CAITTDRECGYTF
CDR3nt: TGTGCCATCACCACAGACAGGGAGTGCGGCTACACCTTC

v_gene: TRBV6-5
j_gene: TRBJ1-5
d_gene: .
CDR3aa: CASSYSGDSNQPQHF
CDR3nt: TGTGCCAGCAGTTACTCCGGGGATAGCAATCAGCCCCAGCATTTT

v_gene: TRBV2
j_gene: TRBJ2-5
d_gene: TRBD1
CDR3aa: CASRGDRGQYF
CDR3nt: TGTGCCAGCAGGGGGGACAGGGGGCAGTACTTC

v_gene: TRBV19
j_gene: TRBJ1-1
d_gene: TRBD1
CDR3aa: CASSIGGQGGTEAFF
CDR3nt: TGTGCCAGTAGTATAGGGGGACAGGGAGGCACTGAAGCTTTCTTT

v_gene: TRBV4-1
j_gene: TRBJ2-7
d_gene: .
CDR3aa: CASSQEMGPGWEQYF
CDR3nt: TGCGCCAGCAGCCAAGAAATGGGCCCAGGATGGGAGCAGTACTTC

v_gene: TRBV7-9
j_gene: TRBJ2-1
d_gene: .
CDR3aa: CASSLSSSYNEQFF
CDR3nt: TGTGCCAGCAGCTTAAGTAGCTCCTACAATGAGCAGTTCTTC

v_gene: TRBV19
j_gene: TRBJ2-5
d_gene: .
CDR3aa: CASSIGVETQYF
CDR3nt: TGTGCCAGTAGTATCGGTGTGGAGACCCAGTACTTC

v_gene: TRBV30
j_gene: TRBJ1-1
d_gene: .
CDR3aa: CAWTAALSEAFF
CDR3nt: TGTGCCTGGACGGCGGCCCTCAGTGAAGCTTTCTTT

v_gene: TRBV7-9
j_gene: TRBJ1-2
d_gene: .
CDR3aa: CASSLAEGGNGYTF
CDR3nt: TGTGCCAGCAGCTTAGCTGAGGGAGGGAACGGCTACACCTTC

v_gene: TRBV9
j_gene: TRBJ1-3
d_gene: .
CDR3aa: CASSQRVGRGSSGNTIYF
CDR3nt: TGTGCCAGCAGTCAGAGGGTTGGGAGGGGGAGCTCTGGAAACACCATATATTTT

v_gene: TRBV5-1
j_gene: TRBJ2-7
d_gene: .
CDR3aa: CASSLGAVKRGNEQYF
CDR3nt: TGCGCCAGCAGCTTGGGCGCGGTAAAGAGGGGGAACGAGCAGTACTTC

v_gene: TRBV29-1
j_gene: TRBJ2-4
d_gene: .
CDR3aa: CSVEEGEQYF
CDR3nt: TGCAGCGTTGAAGAAGGGGAACAGTACTTC

v_gene: TRBV7-7
j_gene: TRBJ2-1
d_gene: .
CDR3aa: CASSHLPGQGGHNEQFF
CDR3nt: TGTGCCAGCAGCCACCTCCCGGGGCAGGGAGGCCACAATGAGCAGTTCTTC

v_gene: TRBV10-1
j_gene: TRBJ2-1
d_gene: TRBD2
CDR3aa: CASSGPGLAGVEQFF
CDR3nt: TGCGCCAGCAGTGGACCGGGACTAGCGGGAGTGGAGCAGTTCTTC

v_gene: TRBV5-1
j_gene: TRBJ1-3
d_gene: .
CDR3aa: CASSFNGERNTIYF
CDR3nt: TGCGCCAGCAGCTTCAACGGGGAACGAAACACCATATATTTT

v_gene: TRBV18
j_gene: TRBJ2-2
d_gene: TRBD2
CDR3aa: CASSPALAVNTGELFF
CDR3nt: TGTGCCAGCTCACCAGCGCTAGCGGTCAACACCGGGGAGCTGTTTTTT

v_gene: TRBV28
j_gene: TRBJ2-7
d_gene: TRBD1
CDR3aa: CASGGTGRHYEQYF
CDR3nt: TGTGCCAGCGGTGGGACAGGGCGACACTACGAGCAGTACTTC

v_gene: TRBV18
j_gene: TRBJ2-2
d_gene: TRBD2
CDR3aa: CASSPRLAANTGELFF
CDR3nt: TGTGCCAGCTCACCCCGCCTAGCGGCGAACACCGGGGAGCTGTTTTTT

v_gene: TRBV28
j_gene: TRBJ2-7
d_gene: .
CDR3aa: CASSIAGVGGREQYF
CDR3nt: TGTGCCAGCAGTATAGCAGGGGTAGGGGGTCGGGAGCAGTACTTC

v_gene: TRBV5-5
j_gene: TRBJ2-7
d_gene: .
CDR3aa: CASSLQGQGLEQYF
CDR3nt: TGTGCCAGCAGCTTACAGGGTCAGGGGCTCGAGCAGTACTTC

v_gene: TRBV7-3
j_gene: TRBJ2-7
d_gene: .
CDR3aa: CASSISGSAYEQYF
CDR3nt: TGTGCCAGCAGCATCAGCGGGTCAGCCTACGAGCAGTACTTC

v_gene: TRBV19
j_gene: TRBJ2-7
d_gene: .
CDR3aa: CASSIRESSYEQYF
CDR3nt: TGTGCCAGTAGTATTCGGGAAAGCTCCTACGAGCAGTACTTC

v_gene: TRBV20-1
j_gene: TRBJ1-1
d_gene: .
CDR3aa: CSAAVFTEAFF
CDR3nt: TGCAGTGCGGCCGTGTTCACTGAAGCTTTCTTT

v_gene: TRBV5-6
j_gene: TRBJ2-3
d_gene: TRBD1
CDR3aa: CASSPLDRGHTQYF
CDR3nt: TGTGCCAGCAGCCCGTTAGACAGGGGACATACGCAGTATTTT

v_gene: TRBV27
j_gene: TRBJ2-7
d_gene: TRBD1
CDR3aa: CASSPPFRQGAYEQYF
CDR3nt: TGTGCCAGCAGTCCCCCTTTTCGACAGGGGGCTTACGAGCAGTACTTC

v_gene: TRBV11-3
j_gene: TRBJ2-3
d_gene: .
CDR3aa: CASSLFSGRGRSTDTQYF
CDR3nt: TGTGCCAGCAGCTTATTCTCGGGTCGAGGTCGGTCCACAGATACGCAGTATTTT

v_gene: TRBV5-1
j_gene: TRBJ2-7
d_gene: TRBD1
CDR3aa: CASSPTTGGSSYEQYF
CDR3nt: TGCGCCAGCAGCCCAACGACAGGGGGTTCCTCCTACGAGCAGTACTTC

v_gene: TRBV19
j_gene: TRBJ1-5
d_gene: .
CDR3aa: CASSRWGQPNQPQHF
CDR3nt: TGTGCCAGTAGTAGGTGGGGACAACCTAATCAGCCCCAGCATTTT

v_gene: TRBV5-1
j_gene: TRBJ2-3
d_gene: .
CDR3aa: CASSLVAGVLSTDTQYF
CDR3nt: TGCGCCAGCAGCTTGGTTGCAGGGGTTCTTAGCACAGATACGCAGTATTTT

v_gene: TRBV5-1
j_gene: TRBJ2-3
d_gene: .
CDR3aa: CASSLVGDTQYF
CDR3nt: TGCGCCAGCAGCTTGGTCGGAGATACGCAGTATTTT

v_gene: TRBV9
j_gene: TRBJ2-2
d_gene: .
CDR3aa: CASSVSQGWTGELFF
CDR3nt: TGTGCCAGCAGCGTGTCGCAGGGGTGGACCGGGGAGCTGTTTTTT

v_gene: TRBV27
j_gene: TRBJ2-7
d_gene: TRBD2
CDR3aa: CASRPTSGAISYEQYF
CDR3nt: TGTGCCAGCAGACCTACTAGCGGGGCTATTTCCTACGAGCAGTACTTC

v_gene: TRBV5-1
j_gene: TRBJ1-4
d_gene: .
CDR3aa: CASSPTAGGLNEKLFF
CDR3nt: TGCGCCAGCAGCCCAACGGCGGGCGGCTTGAATGAAAAACTGTTTTTT

v_gene: TRBV6-6
j_gene: TRBJ1-5
d_gene: .
CDR3aa: CASSTRQKGNQPQHF
CDR3nt: TGTGCCAGCAGTACCCGACAGAAGGGGAATCAGCCCCAGCATTTT

v_gene: TRBV25-1
j_gene: TRBJ1-5
d_gene: TRBD1
CDR3aa: CASSESGTGGGQPQHF
CDR3nt: TGTGCCAGCAGTGAATCAGGGACAGGGGGCGGTCAGCCCCAGCATTTT

v_gene: TRBV9
j_gene: TRBJ2-3
d_gene: .
CDR3aa: CASSVTGHSTDTQYF
CDR3nt: TGTGCCAGCAGCGTAACCGGTCATAGCACAGATACGCAGTATTTT

v_gene: TRBV5-6
j_gene: TRBJ2-4
d_gene: TRBD1
CDR3aa: CASSLAGTGKNIQYF
CDR3nt: TGTGCCAGCAGCTTGGCCGGGACAGGGAAAAACATTCAGTACTTC

v_gene: TRBV28
j_gene: TRBJ1-1
d_gene: .
CDR3aa: CASSHRGLMNTEAFF
CDR3nt: TGTGCCAGCAGTCACCGGGGTCTCATGAACACTGAAGCTTTCTTT

v_gene: TRBV5-1
j_gene: TRBJ2-5
d_gene: TRBD2
CDR3aa: CARVATSSAFKETQYF
CDR3nt: TGCGCCAGGGTAGCGACTAGCTCGGCATTCAAAGAGACCCAGTACTTC

v_gene: TRBV6-5
j_gene: TRBJ2-7
d_gene: .
CDR3aa: CASSLAQGRYEQYF
CDR3nt: TGTGCCAGCAGCCTCGCACAGGGGAGGTACGAGCAGTACTTC

v_gene: TRBV19
j_gene: TRBJ2-7
d_gene: .
CDR3aa: CASSLDFSREQYF
CDR3nt: TGTGCCAGTAGTCTGGACTTTTCCCGCGAGCAGTACTTC

v_gene: TRBV5-4
j_gene: TRBJ2-2
d_gene: TRBD2
CDR3aa: CASSSTSVVGELFF
CDR3nt: TGTGCCAGCAGCTCGACTAGCGTAGTCGGGGAGCTGTTTTTT

v_gene: TRBV29-1
j_gene: TRBJ2-3
d_gene: TRBD2
CDR3aa: CSVAWTSGTGRLTDTQYF
CDR3nt: TGCAGCGTTGCGTGGACTAGCGGGACGGGACGCTTAACAGATACGCAGTATTTT

v_gene: TRBV4-3
j_gene: TRBJ2-5
d_gene: TRBD1
CDR3aa: CASSQDYRGQETQYF
CDR3nt: TGCGCCAGCAGCCAAGATTACAGGGGCCAAGAGACCCAGTACTTC

v_gene: TRBV27
j_gene: TRBJ1-6
d_gene: .
CDR3aa: CAITDGGPLFPLHF
CDR3nt: TGTGCCATCACAGACGGCGGGCCTCTTTTTCCCCTCCACTTT

v_gene: TRBV5-4
j_gene: TRBJ2-7
d_gene: TRBD1
CDR3aa: CASSLPGGDSHEQYF
CDR3nt: TGTGCCAGCAGCTTGCCAGGGGGCGATTCGCACGAGCAGTACTTC

v_gene: TRBV7-9
j_gene: TRBJ2-7
d_gene: TRBD2
CDR3aa: CASSPLAGGPSGTYEQYF
CDR3nt: TGTGCCAGCAGCCCACTAGCGGGAGGGCCCTCGGGAACTTACGAGCAGTACTTC

v_gene: TRBV30
j_gene: TRBJ1-5
d_gene: .
CDR3aa: CAWSAGAGQPQHF
CDR3nt: TGTGCCTGGAGTGCAGGGGCCGGTCAGCCCCAGCATTTT

v_gene: TRBV5-6
j_gene: TRBJ2-7
d_gene: .
CDR3aa: CASSFQGNDEQYF
CDR3nt: TGTGCCAGCAGCTTCCAGGGGAATGACGAGCAGTACTTC

v_gene: TRBV18
j_gene: TRBJ1-2
d_gene: .
CDR3aa: CASSPYRPGLLQANYGYTF
CDR3nt: TGTGCCAGCTCACCATACAGGCCAGGTCTACTACAAGCTAACTATGGCTACACCTTC

v_gene: TRBV5-4
j_gene: TRBJ1-4
d_gene: TRBD1
CDR3aa: CASSVAGQGATNEKLFF
CDR3nt: TGTGCCAGCAGCGTCGCGGGACAGGGGGCGACTAATGAAAAACTGTTTTTT